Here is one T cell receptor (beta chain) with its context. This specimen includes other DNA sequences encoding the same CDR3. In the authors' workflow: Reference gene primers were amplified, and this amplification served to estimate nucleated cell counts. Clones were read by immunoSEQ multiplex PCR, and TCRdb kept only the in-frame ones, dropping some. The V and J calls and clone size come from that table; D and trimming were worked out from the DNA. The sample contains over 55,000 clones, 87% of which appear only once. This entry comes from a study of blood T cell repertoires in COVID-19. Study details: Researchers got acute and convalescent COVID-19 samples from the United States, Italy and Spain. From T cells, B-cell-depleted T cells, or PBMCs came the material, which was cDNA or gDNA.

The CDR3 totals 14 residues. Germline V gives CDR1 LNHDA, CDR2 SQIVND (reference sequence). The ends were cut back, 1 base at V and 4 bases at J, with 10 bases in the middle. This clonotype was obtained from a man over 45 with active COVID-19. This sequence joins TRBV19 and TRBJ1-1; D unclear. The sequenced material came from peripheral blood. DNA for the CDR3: TGTGCCAGTAGTATAGGCCGAGGTGGCACTGAAGCTTTCTTT. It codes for CASSIGRGGTEAFF.